The clone carrying this TCR beta chain was seen a handful of times. The germline V gene has CDR1 SGHTA and CDR2 FQGNSA. Trimming took off 4 bases at V and 7 bases at J, with 20 bases between the two ends. The CDR3 is made up of 15 amino acids. The source of the sample is a study of T cells after yellow fever vaccination. MiXCR, run by TCRdb on the 5' RACE reads, gives a single entry per CDR3 protein. The table lists 500,000 to 650,000 distinct CDR3 sequences, roughly 13% of them singletons. The starting material was PBMCs, obtained on the day of the yellow fever booster vaccination. The receptor was derived from a young man who received the YFV17D yellow fever vaccine. The J gene is TRBJ2-7, the V gene TRBV7-2; possible D gene TRBD1, 6 bases. The CDR3 nucleotides are TGTGCCAGCAGCTCCCAGGGGACGGGACCTGGAGAGCAGTACTTC. Protein sequence: CASSSQGTGPGEQYF.